This entry concerns a single TCR beta chain. Its antigen is not known. These data originate in a study of T cell responses to AZD1222 COVID-19 vaccine. Findings and limits, study-wide: Donors skewed white British and female; clonal diversity was possibly underestimated.

The method was immunoSEQ multiplex PCR; TCRdb's version includes in-frame clones alone and lacks a portion of them. The sample holds some 150,000 clones, around 95% seen once. This CDR3 comprises 16 residues. The germline V and J ends were trimmed by 1 base and 0 bases, with 9 bases remaining between them. Looked up from germline, CDR1 is LNHNV and CDR2 is YYDKDF (reference sequence). The starting material was peripheral blood, obtained on day 0 of AZD1222 vaccination. This sequence joins TRBV15 and TRBJ1-4; no clear D. The receptor was derived from an adult in good health. The CDR3 is CATSRGVLSTNEKLFF. In nucleotides, the CDR3 is TGTGCCACCAGCAGAGGCGTGCTATCAACTAATGAAAAACTGTTTTTT.